The 18 T cell receptor beta chains below all came from one sample that was sequenced in a study of Graves' ophthalmopathy and Graves' hyperthyroidism. RNA transcripts served as template for amplifying TCR beta CDR3 sequences. A first-round RT-PCR used HTBI primers, followed by a second-round multiplex PCR. TCRdb ran MiXCR on the multiplex PCR reads and lists one entry per CDR3 protein. The repertoire consists of approximately 210,000 distinct CDR3 sequences, with less than 30% occurring once and the leading ten covering about 9.3%. Sequences were obtained from peripheral blood. Receptors were obtained from a man in his forties or fifties with Graves' ophthalmopathy.

This clonotype was seen repeatedly, ten times or more. V is TRBV24-1 and J is TRBJ2-5, with D possibly being TRBD1 (6 bases). CDR1 and CDR2 (germline): KGHDR, SFDVKD. This CDR3 spans 16 amino acids. Trimming cost V 3 bases and J 2 bases, with 15 bases left between them. The CDR3 DNA follows: TGTGCCACCAGTGATGAGGGGACAATAAGTCAAGAGACCCAGTACTTC. Protein sequence: CATSDEGTISQETQYF.

This chain joins TRBV12-3 or TRBV12-4 and TRBJ1-1; TRBD1 matches 10 bases. Germline trimming cut 4 bases from V and 0 bases from J; bases unmatched to any gene: 8. The CDR3 runs to 17 residues. In DNA form, the CDR3 reads TGTGCCAGCAGTTCTAGGAGACAGGGGGCGATGAACACTGAAGCTTTCTTT. This encodes CASSSRRQGAMNTEAFF.

The chain links TRBV7-2 to TRBJ2-5; D perhaps matches TRBD2 (7 bases). From germline, CDR1 is SGHTA and CDR2 FQGNSA. Trimming left V 3 bases short and J 4 bases short, with 15 bases between. The CDR3 runs 15 residues. CDR3 residues: CASSFRGDKGETQYF. The CDR3 DNA reads as TGTGCCAGCAGCTTCCGGGGGGACAAGGGAGAGACCCAGTACTTC.

This clonotype was picked up one time. The rearrangement joins TRBV7-9 to TRBJ1-1; 7 bases match TRBD1. Looked up from germline, CDR1 is SEHNR and CDR2 is FQNEAQ (reference sequence). The CDR3 consists of 11 residues. CDR3 loop: CATGENTEAFF. The CDR3, as DNA: TGTGCAACAGGGGAGAACACTGAAGCTTTCTTT.

The chain links TRBV6-2 or TRBV6-3 to TRBJ1-1; D not resolved. Looked up from germline, CDR1 is MNHEY and CDR2 is SVGEGT. This CDR3 has 14 amino acids. Trimming cost V 6 bases and J 3 bases, with 14 bases left between them. CDR3 sequence reads: CASSNPGPYTEAFF. The CDR3 DNA sequence: TGTGCCAGCAGCAATCCCGGCCCATACACTGAAGCTTTCTTT.

V usage is TRBV7-2 and J usage is TRBJ2-7, with 8 bases identical to TRBD1. Germline lookup yields CDR1 SGHTA and CDR2 FQGNSA. CDR3 length equals 15 residues. After removal of 5 bases from V and 1 base from J, the junction contained 7 bases not matched to a gene. The CDR3 nucleotides are TGTGCCAGCAGCCTGTGGACAGGGCAATCCTACGAGCAGTACTTC. Its protein is CASSLWTGQSYEQYF.

This clonotype was detected a few times. The chain joins TRBV28 to TRBJ2-7; 7 positions match TRBD1. CDR1 is MDHEN, CDR2 SYDVKM, per germline. With 6 bases clipped from V and 6 bases from J, the junction kept 2 bases outside the gene matches. The CDR3 contains 11 residues. The CDR3 DNA follows: TGTGCCAGCAGAGCAGGGGGCGAGCAGTACTTC. Protein: CASRAGGEQYF.

The sample holds many counts of this clonotype. The chain recombines TRBV20-1 with TRBJ2-5; D is ambiguous. Trimming shortened V by 6 bases and J by 2 bases, and 10 bases separated the two germline ends. CDR1 DFQATT and CDR2 SNEGSKA come from the germline V gene (reference sequence). The CDR3 spans 12 residues. The CDR3 sequence: CSATDLQETQYF. The CDR3 nucleotides read TGCAGTGCCACAGACTTACAAGAGACCCAGTACTTC.

This clonotype was picked up many times. The V and J genes are TRBV6-2 or TRBV6-3 and TRBJ2-7, with 11 bases aligning to TRBD2. V was clipped by 6 bases and J by 2 bases; unmatched bases: 12. Per the germline V gene, CDR1 is MNHEY and CDR2 is SVGEGT. This CDR3 contains 17 residues. The CDR3 loop reads CASSPSRTSGSPYEQYF. CDR3 DNA: TGTGCCAGCAGCCCCTCTCGGACTAGCGGGTCTCCCTACGAGCAGTACTTC.

This clonotype was seen many times. The chain uses TRBV4-2 and TRBJ2-3, with 10 bases aligning to TRBD2. The germline CDR1 and CDR2 sequences are LGHNA and YNFKEQ. This CDR3 comprises 17 residues. V lost 3 bases, J lost 4 bases, and 10 bases stayed unmatched. The CDR3 is CASSQTSGHWDPDTQYF. The CDR3, as DNA: TGTGCCAGCAGCCAGACTAGCGGGCACTGGGACCCAGATACGCAGTATTTT.

This clonotype was observed at least ten times. The rearrangement links TRBV7-2 to TRBJ2-1; D not certain. V gave up 5 bases and J gave up 2 bases, with 13 bases separating them. This CDR3 has 15 amino acids. Germline CDR1 is SGHTA and CDR2 is FQGNSA. The CDR3 bases are TGTGCCAGCAGCCCACGCTGGCGAACCTACAATGAGCAGTTCTTC. It specifies CASSPRWRTYNEQFF.

This clonotype appeared many times. The chain has TRBV5-1 and TRBJ2-7; 7 bases match TRBD2. CDR1 and CDR2 from the germline V gene are SGHRS and YFSETQ. This CDR3 has 14 amino acids. Trimming cost V 3 bases and J 0 bases; bases outside gene matches: 3. CDR3 protein: CASSSSGNSYEQYF. CDR3 DNA sequence: TGCGCCAGCAGCTCAAGCGGGAACTCCTACGAGCAGTACTTC.

CDR3 nucleotides: TGCAGCGTTGAAAGGGGTCCCCCAACCTACGAGCAGTACTTC. Its protein is CSVERGPPTYEQYF. V gene TRBV29-1 combines with J gene TRBJ2-7; possible D gene TRBD1, 5 bases. Germline V lookup: CDR1 SQVTM, CDR2 ANQGSEA. The V end lost 2 bases, the J end lost 2 bases, and 13 bases lay between the germline ends. The CDR3 spans 14 residues.

This chain joins TRBV12-3 or TRBV12-4 and TRBJ2-5; 10 bases align to TRBD1. This CDR3 comprises 14 residues. V was clipped by 7 bases and J by 6 bases; unmatched bases: 8. In DNA form, the CDR3 reads TGTGCCAGCACCACGACAGGGGGCGGTAAGACCCAGTACTTC. This gives the protein CASTTTGGGKTQYF.

This clonotype was counted at least ten times. V is TRBV5-4 and J is TRBJ1-1, with D uncertain. Germline V gene lookup returns CDR1 SGHNT and CDR2 YYREEE (reference sequence). The CDR3 extends over 14 amino acids. Between the trimmed V and J ends, which lost 4 bases and 1 base, there was a span of 11 bases. Here the CDR3 DNA reads TGTGCCAGCAGCGGCCTCGACGGGAACACTGAAGCTTTCTTT. Its translation is CASSGLDGNTEAFF.

This chain uses TRBV10-3 with TRBJ2-7; TRBD2 is a possible D gene (6 bases). The germline V gene has CDR1 ENHRY and CDR2 SYGVKD. V lost 6 bases, J lost 1 base, and 10 bases lay in between. This CDR3 is 13 amino acids long. This CDR3 is CAIRPEGSYEQYF. Written as DNA, the CDR3 is TGTGCCATCAGGCCGGAGGGATCCTACGAGCAGTACTTC.

This clonotype was picked up many times. CDR3: CASSRAGDIQPQHF. The DNA of the CDR3 is TGTGCCAGCAGTCGAGCAGGGGATATTCAGCCCCAGCATTTT. V and J are TRBV12-3 or TRBV12-4 and TRBJ1-5, with D possibly TRBD1 on 6 matching bases. CDR3 length: 14 residues. The V end lost 5 bases, the J end lost 6 bases, and 14 bases lay between the germline ends.

This clonotype came up many times. The chain uses TRBV7-2 and TRBJ1-1, with 7 nucleotides matching TRBD1. V shed 6 bases and J 1 base; nucleotides not matched to a gene: 5. The CDR3 is 14 residues long. CDR1 and CDR2 (germline): SGHTA, FQGNSA. The CDR3 coding sequence is TGTGCCAGCAGGTCGACAGGGAAGAACACTGAAGCTTTCTTT. Residues: CASRSTGKNTEAFF.